The 32 T cell receptor beta chains given below trace back to one sample, sequenced in a study of radiotherapy plus CTLA-4 blockade in lung cancer. Sequencing used immunoSEQ multiplex PCR; TCRdb keeps in-frame clones, though not all of them. The sample lists some 92,000 clones; roughly four fifths were seen once. Sequenced material: peripheral blood, taken from a patient treated with radiotherapy plus ipilimumab. The receptors shown here come from a human donor with non-small cell lung cancer who had a partial response to radiotherapy plus ipilimumab.

This clone occurred a few times. The rearrangement uses TRBV7-2 and TRBJ2-3; D might be TRBD1 (6 bases). V was pared by 3 bases and J by 7 bases, with 8 bases between. The germline V gene has CDR1 SGHTA and CDR2 FQGNSA. The CDR3 contains 12 residues. The CDR3 loop is CASSLGANTQYF. CDR3 nucleotides: TGTGCCAGCAGCTTGGGGGCCAATACGCAGTATTTT.

A word on this clone: Other DNA sequences in this specimen translate into the identical CDR3. This sequence joins TRBV18 and TRBJ1-5; D is possibly TRBD1 (6 bases). This CDR3 is 15 amino acids long. Trimming took 3 bases from V and 2 from J, leaving 11 bases between them. Germline V gene sequence: CDR1 KGHSH, CDR2 LQKENI. The CDR3 is CASSPGGAGNQPQHF. CDR3 nucleotides: TGTGCCAGCTCACCGGGGGGGGCAGGCAATCAGCCCCAGCATTTT. Combining the CDR3 with reference TRBV18 and TRBJ1-5 gives the whole variable domain NAGVMQNPRHLVRRRGQEARLRCSPMKGHSHVYWYRQLPEEGLKFMVYLQKENIIDESGMPKERFSAEFPKEGPSILRIQQVVRGDSAAYFCASSPGGAGNQPQHFGDGTRLSIL.

The chain recombines TRBV29-1 with TRBJ2-7; D gene unclear. V dropped 6 bases and J dropped 1 base, with 10 bases sitting between them. The CDR3 totals 12 residues. Germline V gene sequence: CDR1 SQVTM, CDR2 ANQGSEA. In DNA form, the CDR3 reads TGCAGCGTCGCCACAAGTTCCTACGAGCAGTACTTC. It is translated as CSVATSSYEQYF.

As concerns this clone: This specimen includes other DNA sequences encoding the same CDR3. This rearrangement joins TRBV5-1 to TRBJ1-1; 8 positions match TRBD1. This CDR3 is 14 amino acids long. V shed 4 bases, J shed 1 base, and the junction held 3 bases outside the gene matches. Germline V gene lookup returns CDR1 SGHRS and CDR2 YFSETQ. This chain's CDR3 is CASSLDRANTEAFF. CDR3 in DNA: TGCGCCAGCAGCCTGGACAGGGCGAACACTGAAGCTTTCTTT.

The chain has TRBV13 and TRBJ1-3, with D hard to call. The CDR3 has 16 residues. Germline V CDR1 and CDR2: PRHDT, FYEKMQ (reference sequence). The ends were cut back, 4 bases at V and 2 bases at J, with 15 bases in the middle. The chain's CDR3 is CASSYENSGAGNTIYF. CDR3 bases: TGTGCCAGCAGCTACGAGAACAGTGGCGCTGGAAACACCATATATTTT.

The genes are TRBV10-1 and TRBJ1-1, with a tentative D call TRBD1 (5 bases). V dropped 6 bases and J dropped 3 bases, with 11 bases sitting between them. Germline V gene lookup returns CDR1 WNHNN and CDR2 SYGVQD (reference sequence). This CDR3 has 13 amino acids. Here the CDR3 reads CASSYTGDTEAFF. CDR3 nucleotide sequence: TGCGCCAGCAGCTACACGGGGGACACTGAAGCTTTCTTT.

The chain uses TRBV5-1 and TRBJ2-5; TRBD1 matches at 8 bases. The germline gives CDR1 SGHRS, CDR2 YFSETQ. V was pared by 3 bases and J by 5 bases, with 9 bases of the junction left unmatched. The CDR3 sequence is 15 residues long. The CDR3, as DNA: TGCGCCAGCAGCTACCAGGGGGCCCACAGGGAGACCCAGTACTTC. Translated, it gives CASSYQGAHRETQYF.

The rearrangement joins TRBV18 to TRBJ2-1; tentative D call: TRBD2 (6 bases). CDR1 and CDR2 (germline): KGHSH, LQKENI. This CDR3 contains 16 residues. V lost 4 bases and J lost 4, with 17 bases in between. Here the CDR3 DNA reads TGTGCCAGCTCACGGACGGGGGAGGTCTTATACAATGAGCAGTTCTTC. Translating gives CASSRTGEVLYNEQFF.

This sequence joins TRBV27 and TRBJ2-5; D unclear. Trimming pared 4 bases from V and 0 bases from J, leaving 6 bases between. The CDR3 contains 13 residues. Germline CDR1 reads MNHEY; CDR2 reads SMNVEV (reference sequence). As DNA, the CDR3 is TGTGCCAGCAGTTCACAGTACCAAGAGACCCAGTACTTC. Translation: CASSSQYQETQYF.

This chain links TRBV9 with TRBJ2-5; maybe TRBD2 (5 bases). V lost 4 bases and J lost 7, with 17 bases in between. Per germline, CDR1 SGDLS and CDR2 YYNGEE. The CDR3 totals 14 residues. CDR3 loop: CASSLDSGRGTQYF. CDR3 bases: TGTGCCAGCAGCTTAGATTCGGGCCGGGGGACCCAGTACTTC. Full variable domain (outside the CDR3, taken from reference TRBV9 and TRBJ2-5): DSGVTQTPKHLITATGQRVTLRCSPRSGDLSVYWYQQSLDQGLQFLIQYYNGEERAKGNILERFSAQQFPDLHSELNLSSLELGDSALYFCASSLDSGRGTQYFGPGTRLLVL.

This clone was counted only a few times. This chain joins TRBV9 and TRBJ2-3, with D maybe TRBD1 (5 bases). Between the trimmed V and J ends, which lost 0 bases and 5 bases, there was a span of 13 bases. This CDR3 has 15 amino acids. The germline CDR1 and CDR2 sequences are SGDLS and YYNGEE. CDR3 coding DNA: TGTGCCAGCAGCGTAGAGCCCAGGGTAGGAGATACGCAGTATTTT. Translation: CASSVEPRVGDTQYF.

V usage is TRBV28 and J usage is TRBJ1-2; D uncertain. Trimming pared 6 bases from V and 4 bases from J, leaving 15 bases between. Germline V gives CDR1 MDHEN, CDR2 SYDVKM. The CDR3 has 14 amino acids. CDR3 in DNA: TGTGCCAGCAGCCCTACCCAGAGGTCCTATGGCTACACCTTC. Translated, it gives CASSPTQRSYGYTF.

The chain uses TRBV29-1 and TRBJ2-2, with D maybe TRBD2 (7 bases). The CDR3 has 16 residues. Trimming took off 4 bases at V and 3 bases at J, with 18 bases between the two ends. Germline-derived CDR1 and CDR2 are SQVTM and ANQGSEA. As DNA, the CDR3 is TGCAGCGTTGGTGGTTTGGGAGGGGGGGACACCGGGGAGCTGTTTTTT. Translating it yields CSVGGLGGGDTGELFF.

The chain has TRBV18 and TRBJ2-3, with 11 bases fitting TRBD2. V shed 3 bases, J shed 8 bases, and the junction held 16 bases outside the gene matches. The CDR3 runs 18 residues. Germline values: CDR1 KGHSH, CDR2 LQKENI. The CDR3 spells CASSPFDLTSGNVATQYF. The CDR3 nucleotides read TGTGCCAGCTCACCGTTTGATTTGACTAGCGGGAACGTGGCTACGCAGTATTTT.

The chain uses TRBV5-1 and TRBJ1-2; D is undetermined. CDR1 and CDR2 (germline): SGHRS, YFSETQ. The CDR3 runs 14 residues. V was cut by 1 base and J by 8 bases, with 15 bases left in between. CDR3 region: CASSLSEGVRGYTF. CDR3 DNA: TGCGCCAGCAGCTTGAGTGAGGGAGTGAGGGGCTACACCTTC.

The chain links TRBV5-1 to TRBJ2-7, with a tentative D call TRBD1 (5 bases). CDR1 and CDR2 (germline): SGHRS, YFSETQ. This CDR3 has 13 amino acids. The V end lost 4 bases, the J end lost 1 base, and 9 bases lay between the germline ends. The CDR3 sequence is CASSPQASYEQYF. CDR3 bases: TGCGCCAGCAGCCCACAGGCATCCTACGAGCAGTACTTC.

The V and J genes are TRBV7-3 and TRBJ2-1; 8 bases align to TRBD2. J gave up 2 bases and V 5 bases, and 5 bases lay outside the gene matches. Germline CDR1 reads SGHTA; CDR2 reads FQGTGA. This CDR3 contains 15 residues. In DNA form, the CDR3 reads TGTGCCAGCAGCCCGGGACTAGAAACCTACAATGAGCAGTTCTTC. This sequence encodes CASSPGLETYNEQFF.

The rearrangement joins TRBV28 to TRBJ2-5; 7 nucleotides agree with TRBD1. From germline, CDR1 is MDHEN and CDR2 SYDVKM. The CDR3 length is 14 residues. The ends lost 7 bases at V and 9 bases at J; junction bases unmatched: 14. The DNA for the CDR3 is TGTGCCAGCACCACGACAGGGCCACGCGGGTCCCAGTACTTC. As protein: CASTTTGPRGSQYF.

With regard to this clone: A read error may produce the germline difference seen at one junction end. This rearrangement joins TRBV28 to TRBJ2-7; D is possibly TRBD1 (6 bases). This CDR3 has 13 residues. Per germline, CDR1 MDHEN and CDR2 SYDVKM. CDR3 in amino acids: CASSSLQGRGGDF. The CDR3 region has the DNA TGTGCCAGCAGTTCCCTACAGGGTCGAGGTGGTGACTTC.

This rearrangement joins TRBV7-3 to TRBJ1-1; no firm D call. CDR3 length: 14 amino acids. CDR1 and CDR2 (germline): SGHTA, FQGTGA. V was trimmed by 2 bases and J by 1 base, leaving 8 bases between them. The CDR3 here is CASSLLPGNTEAFF. CDR3 DNA sequence: TGTGCCAGCAGCTTATTGCCAGGGAACACTGAAGCTTTCTTT.

The chain joins TRBV18 to TRBJ2-5; 8 positions agree with TRBD2. J lost 1 base, V lost 3 bases, and 1 base had no gene match. Germline V gene sequence: CDR1 KGHSH, CDR2 LQKENI. CDR3 length: 14 residues. CDR3 in DNA: TGTGCCAGCTCACCTAGCGGGGCCCAAGAGACCCAGTACTTC. Protein sequence: CASSPSGAQETQYF.

This clone appeared a single time. The V and J genes are TRBV5-1 and TRBJ1-1, with 9 bases fitting TRBD1. Germline assignment: CDR1 SGHRS and CDR2 YFSETQ. This CDR3 is built from 15 residues. V trimming: 0 bases; J trimming: 1 base; junction bases outside the gene matches: 1. The CDR3 region has the DNA TGCGCCAGCAGCTTGGAGACAGGGGGGAACACTGAAGCTTTCTTT. It is translated as CASSLETGGNTEAFF.

The V call is TRBV6-1, the J call TRBJ2-1, with D tentatively TRBD1 (6 bases). The V end lost 4 bases, the J end lost 9 bases, and 13 bases lay between the germline ends. The CDR3 runs to 13 residues. The germline gives CDR1 MNHNS, CDR2 SASEGT. The CDR3 DNA is TGTGCCAGCAGTGGTTACAGGGATGGTGAGCAGTTCTTC. It codes for CASSGYRDGEQFF.

J is TRBJ1-1 and V is TRBV5-1, with D possibly being TRBD1 (5 bases). The ends were cut back, 0 bases at V and 1 base at J, with 13 bases in the middle. The germline V gene has CDR1 SGHRS and CDR2 YFSETQ. The CDR3 extends over 16 amino acids. CDR3 coding DNA: TGCGCCAGCAGCTTGGGGGGGGGAGGTTCGAACACTGAAGCTTTCTTT. It codes for CASSLGGGGSNTEAFF.

V usage is TRBV7-2 and J usage is TRBJ2-7; 7 nucleotides match TRBD1. The V segment lost 4 bases and the J segment 3 bases; nucleotides outside the gene matches: 6. CDR1 and CDR2 (germline): SGHTA, FQGNSA. This CDR3 spans 14 amino acids. CDR3 sequence reads: CASSSNRGNYEQYF. The CDR3, as DNA: TGTGCCAGCAGCTCAAACAGGGGTAACTACGAGCAGTACTTC.

In DNA, the CDR3 is TGTGCCAGCAGTCTAGGACAGGGTGAAGAGACCCAGTACTTC. This sequence encodes CASSLGQGEETQYF. The chain is built from TRBV28 and TRBJ2-5; 8 nucleotides line up with TRBD1. Germline CDR1 MDHEN, CDR2 SYDVKM. There are 14 residues in the CDR3. The junction had 5 bases not matched to a gene; V was cut back by 5 bases and J by 3 bases.

The gene calls are TRBV19 and TRBJ1-5; weak D call: TRBD1 (5 bases). Germline V gene lookup returns CDR1 LNHDA and CDR2 SQIVND (reference sequence). The CDR3 loop spans 14 amino acids. Trimming left V 1 base short and J 4 bases short, with 8 bases between. CDR3 protein: CASSIGGTNQPQHF. The CDR3 DNA sequence: TGTGCCAGTAGTATAGGAGGGACTAATCAGCCCCAGCATTTT.

V usage is TRBV5-6 and J usage is TRBJ2-2; D perhaps matches TRBD1 (6 bases). V was trimmed by 0 bases and J by 8 bases, leaving 14 bases between them. From germline, CDR1 is SGHDT and CDR2 YYEEEE. There are 15 residues in the CDR3. The CDR3, as DNA: TGTGCCAGCAGCTTGGGGACAGATTCGGTAGGGGAGCTGTTTTTT. Its translation: CASSLGTDSVGELFF.

This chain uses TRBV5-4 with TRBJ1-1, with D perhaps TRBD1 (6 bases). Trimming took off 5 bases at V and 4 bases at J, with 12 bases between the two ends. CDR3 length equals 13 residues. Germline CDR1 is SGHNT and CDR2 is YYREEE (reference sequence). The CDR3 bases are TGTGCCAGCAGTTATACAGGGAGCACTGAAGCTTTCTTT. This gives the protein CASSYTGSTEAFF.

The chain couples TRBV19 to TRBJ1-1; D is uncertain. With 5 bases removed from V and 1 base from J, the gap between germline ends came to 11 bases. Germline V gene sequence: CDR1 LNHDA, CDR2 SQIVND (reference sequence). This CDR3 is 14 amino acids long. CDR3 sequence: CASSAGSTNTEAFF. The CDR3, as DNA: TGTGCCAGTAGTGCCGGTAGCACGAACACTGAAGCTTTCTTT.

V is TRBV18 and J is TRBJ2-3, with TRBD2 identical over 7 bases. Germline V CDR1 and CDR2: KGHSH, LQKENI. V lost 4 bases to trimming and J lost 2 bases; unmatched junction nucleotides: 3. The CDR3 sequence is 14 residues long. Written as DNA, the CDR3 is TGTGCCAGCTCACGACTAGCTATCACAGATACGCAGTATTTT. This encodes CASSRLAITDTQYF. Complete variable domain (other parts from reference TRBV18 and TRBJ2-3): NAGVMQNPRHLVRRRGQEARLRCSPMKGHSHVYWYRQLPEEGLKFMVYLQKENIIDESGMPKERFSAEFPKEGPSILRIQQVVRGDSAAYFCASSRLAITDTQYFGPGTRLTVL.

The V call is TRBV2, the J call TRBJ2-3, with TRBD2 as a possible D gene (7 bases). CDR3 length: 15 residues. V lost 4 bases and J 3 bases, leaving 14 bases between the germline ends. The germline V gene has CDR1 SNHLY and CDR2 FYNNEI. The CDR3 DNA reads as TGTGCCAGCAGTGTACGGGGGGCCGGGACAGATACGCAGTATTTT. Translating gives CASSVRGAGTDTQYF.